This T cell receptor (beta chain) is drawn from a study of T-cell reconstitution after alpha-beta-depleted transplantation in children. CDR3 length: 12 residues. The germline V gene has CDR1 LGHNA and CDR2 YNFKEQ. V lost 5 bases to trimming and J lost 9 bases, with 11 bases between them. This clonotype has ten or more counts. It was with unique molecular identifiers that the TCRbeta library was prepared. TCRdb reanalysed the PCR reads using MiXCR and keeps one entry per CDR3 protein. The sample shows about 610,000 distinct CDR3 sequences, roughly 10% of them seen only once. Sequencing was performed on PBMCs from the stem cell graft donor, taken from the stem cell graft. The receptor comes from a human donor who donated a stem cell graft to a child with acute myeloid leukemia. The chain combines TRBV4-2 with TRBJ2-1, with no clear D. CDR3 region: CASSYDFGEQFF. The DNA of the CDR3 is TGTGCCAGCAGCTACGACTTTGGTGAGCAGTTCTTC.